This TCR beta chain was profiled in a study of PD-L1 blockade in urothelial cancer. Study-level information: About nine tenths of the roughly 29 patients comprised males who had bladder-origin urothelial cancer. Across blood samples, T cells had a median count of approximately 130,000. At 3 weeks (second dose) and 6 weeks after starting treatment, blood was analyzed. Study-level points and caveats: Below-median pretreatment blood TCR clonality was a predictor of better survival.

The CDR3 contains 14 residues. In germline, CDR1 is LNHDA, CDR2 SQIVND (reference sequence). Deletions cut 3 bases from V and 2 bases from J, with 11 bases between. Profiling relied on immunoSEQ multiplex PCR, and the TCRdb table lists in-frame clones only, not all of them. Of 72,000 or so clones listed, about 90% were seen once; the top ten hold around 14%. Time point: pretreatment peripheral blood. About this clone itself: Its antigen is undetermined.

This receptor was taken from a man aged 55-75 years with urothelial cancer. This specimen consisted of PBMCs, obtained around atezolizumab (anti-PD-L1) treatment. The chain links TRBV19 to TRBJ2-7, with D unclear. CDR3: CASSIYWLAYEQYF. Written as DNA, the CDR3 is TGTGCCAGTAGTATTTATTGGCTAGCCTACGAGCAGTACTTC. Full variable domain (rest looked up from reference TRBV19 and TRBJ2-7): DGGITQSPKYLFRKEGQNVTLSCEQNLNHDAMYWYRQDPGQGLRLIYYSQIVNDFQKGDIAEGYSVSREKKESFPLTVTSAQKNPTAFYLCASSIYWLAYEQYFGPGTRLTVT.